The T cell receptor (beta chain) described here comes from a study of blood T cell repertoires in COVID-19. Study background: The study drew acute and convalescent COVID-19 samples from the United States, Italy and Spain. T cells, B-cell-depleted T cells, or PBMCs provided the cDNA or gDNA that served as material.

As for this clone: The same CDR3 can be traced to other DNA sequences in this sample.

With 1 base clipped from V and 1 base from J, the junction kept 4 bases outside the gene matches. CDR3 size: 15 residues. Per germline, CDR1 SGHTA and CDR2 FQGNSA. Original data processing: Amplified reference gene primers provided the basis for estimating nucleated cell counts. Method: immunoSEQ multiplex PCR; TCRdb's copy keeps in-frame clones and lacks some. D and trimming were read from the DNA, whereas the V and J calls and clone size are those reported in that table. The table lists approximately 150,000 clones, 80% to 90% of them singletons, with approximately 2.8% in the top ten. What was sequenced was peripheral blood. The chain joins TRBV7-2 to TRBJ2-7, with 7 bases aligning to TRBD2. The receptor comes from a woman between 55 and 75 years old with active COVID-19. The DNA of the CDR3 is TGTGCCAGCAGCTTAGGGACTAGTGGGTCCTACGAGCAGTACTTC. This codes for CASSLGTSGSYEQYF. The variable domain in full, completed from reference TRBV7-2 and TRBJ2-7, reads GAGVSQSPSNKVTEKGKDVELRCDPISGHTALYWYRQSLGQGLEFLIYFQGNSAPDKSGLPSDRFSAERTGGSVSTLTIQRTQQEDSAVYLCASSLGTSGSYEQYFGPGTRLTVT.